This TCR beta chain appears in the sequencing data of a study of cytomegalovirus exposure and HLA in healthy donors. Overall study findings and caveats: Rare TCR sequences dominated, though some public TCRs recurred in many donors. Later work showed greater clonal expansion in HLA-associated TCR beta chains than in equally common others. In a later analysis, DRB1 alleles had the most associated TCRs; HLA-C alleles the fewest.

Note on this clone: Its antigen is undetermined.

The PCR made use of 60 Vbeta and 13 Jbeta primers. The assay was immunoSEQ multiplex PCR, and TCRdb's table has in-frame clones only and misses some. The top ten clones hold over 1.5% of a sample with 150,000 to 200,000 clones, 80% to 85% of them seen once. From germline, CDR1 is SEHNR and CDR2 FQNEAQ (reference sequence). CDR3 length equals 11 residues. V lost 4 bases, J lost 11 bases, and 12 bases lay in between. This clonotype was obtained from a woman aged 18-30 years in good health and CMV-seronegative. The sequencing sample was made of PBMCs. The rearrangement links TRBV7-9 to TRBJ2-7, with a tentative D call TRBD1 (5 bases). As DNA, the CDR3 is TGTGCCAGCAGCTCAGCACAGGTAGAGTACTTC. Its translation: CASSSAQVEYF.